The 32 T cell receptor beta chains presented below share a single source sample, sequenced in a study of blood T cell repertoires in COVID-19. Sequencing was performed with immunoSEQ multiplex PCR; in TCRdb, only in-frame clones are kept and a portion is missing. The sample has more than 15,000 clones; more than 70% are singletons. The sequenced sample consisted of peripheral blood. The receptors shown here come from a middle-aged man with active COVID-19.

The rearrangement links TRBV18 to TRBJ2-2; D might be TRBD2 (5 bases). Germline V gene data show CDR1 as KGHSH and CDR2 as LQKENI. The ends were cut back, 0 bases at V and 4 bases at J, with 9 bases in the middle. There are 15 residues in the CDR3. CDR3 DNA sequence: TGTGCCAGCTCACCACCGCGGGTCCTCACCGGGGAGCTGTTTTTT. Translating gives CASSPPRVLTGELFF.

This clone was seen only a few times. The chain joins TRBV27 to TRBJ2-1, with D perhaps matching TRBD2 (6 bases). Germline lookup yields CDR1 MNHEY and CDR2 SMNVEV (reference sequence). The CDR3 is made up of 14 amino acids. The germline V and J ends were trimmed by 8 bases and 4 bases, with 15 bases remaining between them. The CDR3 nucleotides are TGTGCCAGCGGGGAGGATCACTCTTACAATGAGCAGTTCTTC. The encoded protein is CASGEDHSYNEQFF.

As concerns this clone: At the DNA level, this CDR3 is encoded by other sequences in the same sample as well. The chain recombines TRBV6-5 with TRBJ2-7; tentatively, D is TRBD2 (6 bases). V gave up 6 bases and J gave up 3 bases, with 9 bases separating them. This CDR3 comprises 12 residues. Germline V gene lookup returns CDR1 MNHEY and CDR2 SVGAGI. CDR3: CASSRDFYEQYF. In DNA form, the CDR3 reads TGTGCCAGCAGCCGGGACTTCTACGAGCAGTACTTC.

This sequence joins TRBV6-2 or TRBV6-3 and TRBJ2-7; TRBD2 agrees at 7 bases. The germline CDR1 and CDR2 sequences are MNHEY and SVGEGT. V shed 1 base and J 6 bases; nucleotides not matched to a gene: 3. The CDR3 spans 13 residues. The CDR3 DNA reads as TGTGCCAGCAGTTACTTGGGCGGGGGCGAGCAGTACTTC. Its translation: CASSYLGGGEQYF.

The chain carries TRBV7-9 and TRBJ2-3; D is unclear. V lost 4 bases and J 1 base, leaving 6 bases between the germline ends. CDR1 is SEHNR and CDR2 is FQNEAQ in the germline V gene (reference sequence). The CDR3 length is 13 residues. The CDR3 bases are TGTGCCAGCAGCTACTCTGGCACAGATACGCAGTATTTT. This translates into CASSYSGTDTQYF. Drawing the rest from reference TRBV7-9 and TRBJ2-3, the complete variable domain is DTGVSQNPRHKITKRGQNVTFRCDPISEHNRLYWYRQTLGQGPEFLTYFQNEAQLEKSRLLSDRFSAERPKGSFSTLEIQRTEQGDSAMYLCASSYSGTDTQYFGPGTRLTVL.

The chain carries TRBV4-3 and TRBJ2-1, with 11 bases aligning to TRBD2. The germline CDR1 and CDR2 sequences are LGHNA and YSLEER. The CDR3 runs 18 residues. V shed 0 bases, J shed 4 bases, and the junction held 8 bases outside the gene matches. CDR3 sequence (DNA): TGCGCCAGCAGCCAAGATCTCGGCCTAGCGGGAGGATACAATGAGCAGTTCTTC. Translation gives CASSQDLGLAGGYNEQFF.

The V gene is TRBV2, the J gene TRBJ1-5; 9 nucleotides agree with TRBD1. Germline V lookup: CDR1 SNHLY, CDR2 FYNNEI. The junction had 6 bases not matched to a gene; V was cut back by 8 bases and J by 4 bases. This CDR3 comprises 14 residues. The DNA of the CDR3 is TGTGCCAGCGCGGGACAGGGAGCAAATCAGCCCCAGCATTTT. This encodes CASAGQGANQPQHF.

The J gene is TRBJ1-2, the V gene TRBV19; a weak D match, TRBD1 (5 bases). Trimming took 3 bases from V and 1 from J, leaving 6 bases between them. CDR1 and CDR2 from the germline V gene are LNHDA and SQIVND (reference sequence). CDR3 length: 13 residues. Here the CDR3 reads CASSIQGNYGYTF. For the CDR3, the DNA is TGTGCCAGTAGTATTCAGGGTAACTATGGCTACACCTTC.

The J gene is TRBJ2-5, the V gene TRBV18; TRBD2 agrees at 8 bases. V shed 2 bases, J shed 3 bases, and the junction held 11 bases outside the gene matches. The V gene's germline CDR1 is KGHSH and CDR2 LQKENI. There are 17 residues in the CDR3. The CDR3 bases are TGTGCCAGCTCACCATTTTTTCCACTAGCGGAGAAAGAGACCCAGTACTTC. This translates into CASSPFFPLAEKETQYF. The full variable domain, in which reference TRBV18 and TRBJ2-5 provide the parts outside the CDR3, is NAGVMQNPRHLVRRRGQEARLRCSPMKGHSHVYWYRQLPEEGLKFMVYLQKENIIDESGMPKERFSAEFPKEGPSILRIQQVVRGDSAAYFCASSPFFPLAEKETQYFGPGTRLLVL.

J is TRBJ1-2 and V is TRBV5-6; 7 bases are a match to TRBD1. The germline gives CDR1 SGHDT, CDR2 YYEEEE. V lost 4 bases and J lost 5; bases outside the gene matches: 2. The CDR3 sequence is 12 residues long. The CDR3 bases are TGTGCCAGCAGCACAGGGGTGTATGGCTACACCTTC. Its translation is CASSTGVYGYTF.

The rearrangement uses TRBV21-1 and TRBJ2-7; the DNA was not used to check the table's D call, TRBD1. TRBV21-1 is a known pseudogene. The CDR3 is 15 amino acids. The CDR3 sequence is CASSIRQGAPYEQYF. The CDR3 DNA sequence: TGTGCCAGCAGCATAAGACAGGGGGCCCCTTACGAGCAGTACTTC.

In DNA form, the CDR3 reads TGTGCCATGAGACAGGGGGCTGGAAACACCATATATTTT. It translates to CAMRQGAGNTIYF. V and J are TRBV10-3 and TRBJ1-3; TRBD1 aligns across 9 bases. J was trimmed by 2 bases and V by 9 bases; bases with no gene match: 2. The germline gives CDR1 ENHRY, CDR2 SYGVKD. The CDR3 runs to 13 residues.

The chain joins TRBV6-1 to TRBJ2-3; D is unresolved. In germline, CDR1 is MNHNS, CDR2 SASEGT. Deletions cut 1 base from V and 2 bases from J, with 7 bases between. This CDR3 has 14 amino acids. CDR3 sequence: CASSEGEVTDTQYF. CDR3 coding DNA: TGTGCCAGCAGTGAAGGCGAAGTCACAGATACGCAGTATTTT.

This chain joins TRBV5-1 and TRBJ2-1, with D unresolved. V was shortened by 5 bases and J by 3 bases, with 12 bases between the two germline ends. The CDR3 extends over 14 amino acids. The germline V gene encodes CDR1 SGHRS and CDR2 YFSETQ. CDR3 sequence (DNA): TGCGCCAGCAGTTTTAGCATGAACTACAATGAGCAGTTCTTC. Translated, it gives CASSFSMNYNEQFF. Full variable domain (outside the CDR3, taken from reference TRBV5-1 and TRBJ2-1): KAGVTQTPRYLIKTRGQQVTLSCSPISGHRSVSWYQQTPGQGLQFLFEYFSETQRNKGNFPGRFSGRQFSNSRSEMNVSTLELGDSALYLCASSFSMNYNEQFFGPGTRLTVL.

The chain employs TRBV19 and TRBJ2-1; D call uncertain. V lost 3 bases and J 8 bases, leaving 17 bases between the germline ends. Germline loops: CDR1 LNHDA, CDR2 SQIVND (reference sequence). This CDR3 comprises 15 residues. CDR3 sequence (DNA): TGTGCCAGTAGTATCGCGCTATCTACCGCGGATGAGCAGTTCTTC. Amino acid sequence: CASSIALSTADEQFF.

Only one count was recorded for this clone. V gene TRBV5-8 combines with J gene TRBJ2-3; D is perhaps TRBD2 (5 bases). The germline V and J ends were trimmed by 1 base and 3 bases, with 15 bases remaining between them. The CDR3 totals 16 residues. Germline assignment: CDR1 SGHTS and CDR2 YDEGEE. The CDR3 region is CASSLIRDGVTDTQYF. The CDR3 DNA follows: TGTGCCAGCAGCTTGATCCGGGATGGAGTTACAGATACGCAGTATTTT.

The J gene is TRBJ2-1, the V gene TRBV24-1; D remains unclear. The germline V gene has CDR1 KGHDR and CDR2 SFDVKD. V was trimmed by 4 bases and J by 7 bases, leaving 16 bases between them. CDR3 size: 15 residues. CDR3 residues: CATSDPKLPVNEQFF. The CDR3 DNA is TGTGCCACCAGTGACCCGAAACTACCCGTAAATGAGCAGTTCTTC.

The chain employs TRBV9 and TRBJ2-1, with TRBD2 identical over 7 bases. Germline V gene lookup returns CDR1 SGDLS and CDR2 YYNGEE. This CDR3 has 16 residues. The J segment lost 5 bases and the V segment lost 2 bases, leaving 10 bases of the junction unmatched. The CDR3 sequence is CASSVFGGSLDNEQFF. CDR3 in DNA: TGTGCCAGCAGCGTTTTTGGCGGGAGTCTAGACAATGAGCAGTTCTTC.

The chain couples TRBV7-2 to TRBJ1-2; the D gene is possibly TRBD1 (5 bases). The CDR3 is 17 residues long. Per the germline V gene, CDR1 is SGHTA and CDR2 is FQGNSA. The ends were cut back, 0 bases at V and 1 base at J, with 15 bases in the middle. The CDR3 nucleotides are TGTGCCAGCAGCTTAGCGCGCTCGAGACAGATTAACTATGGCTACACCTTC. It translates to CASSLARSRQINYGYTF.

The V gene is TRBV12-5, the J gene TRBJ2-1; 7 nucleotides match TRBD1. This CDR3 comprises 18 residues. V lost 0 bases and J lost 0; bases outside the gene matches: 8. Germline CDR1 is LGHNT and CDR2 is FRNRAP. CDR3 sequence reads: CASGLVFSGQDSYNEQFF. CDR3 coding DNA: TGTGCTAGTGGTTTGGTCTTCTCTGGACAGGACTCCTACAATGAGCAGTTCTTC.

CDR3 sequence (DNA): TGTGCCTGGAGTGTCCCAGCAGATACGCAGTATTTT. This sequence encodes CAWSVPADTQYF. The V call is TRBV30, the J call TRBJ2-3, with D unclear. CDR1 GTSNPN and CDR2 SVGIG come from the germline V gene (reference sequence). Trimming cost V 0 bases and J 4 bases, with 5 bases left between them. The CDR3 is made up of 12 amino acids.

This clone was seen a handful of times. This chain links TRBV27 with TRBJ2-3; D possibly corresponds to TRBD2 (6 bases). The CDR3 has 14 amino acids. Trimming stripped 0 bases from V and 6 bases from J, with 10 bases between. The germline CDR1 and CDR2 sequences are MNHEY and SMNVEV (reference sequence). CDR3 in DNA: TGTGCCAGCAGTTTATCTTCGGGGGAGGATACGCAGTATTTT. Translation: CASSLSSGEDTQYF.

The genes are TRBV12-5 and TRBJ1-5; perhaps TRBD1 as D (5 bases). V was clipped by 5 bases and J by 0 bases, with 14 bases between them. There are 16 residues in the CDR3. Germline V gives CDR1 LGHNT, CDR2 FRNRAP. CDR3 amino acids: CASGPDRLYSNQPQHF. CDR3 sequence (DNA): TGTGCTAGTGGTCCAGACAGATTATATAGCAATCAGCCCCAGCATTTT.

The chain recombines TRBV12-3 or TRBV12-4 with TRBJ2-1, with unresolved D. CDR3 length: 11 amino acids. Trimming left V 6 bases short and J 3 bases short, with 3 bases between. CDR3: CASSSYNEQFF. The CDR3 nucleotides are TGTGCCAGCAGCAGCTACAATGAGCAGTTCTTC.

V gene TRBV5-6 combines with J gene TRBJ2-1; TRBD2 agrees at 12 bases. This CDR3 region has 17 residues. V dropped 2 bases and J dropped 6; count of bases not matched to a gene: 9. In germline, CDR1 is SGHDT, CDR2 YYEEEE. The CDR3 sequence is CASSFTSGRPRGNEQFF. The CDR3 DNA reads as TGTGCCAGCAGCTTTACTAGCGGGAGGCCCAGGGGCAATGAGCAGTTCTTC.

The chain links TRBV27 to TRBJ1-2; D not certain. V lost 5 bases and J 7 bases, leaving 11 bases between the germline ends. This CDR3 comprises 12 residues. In germline, CDR1 is MNHEY, CDR2 SMNVEV (reference sequence). The DNA of the CDR3 is TGTGCCAGCAGTGATAGTGTTCGTGGCTACACCTTC. It is translated as CASSDSVRGYTF.

CDR3 bases: TGTGCCAGCAGCCAAGAAAGTTCCCTAGCGGGAATAGAGGATGAGCAGTTCTTC. Translation: CASSQESSLAGIEDEQFF. This chain links TRBV14 with TRBJ2-1; 9 bases match TRBD2. This CDR3 has 18 residues. With V trimmed by 0 bases and J by 8 bases, 14 bases remained unmatched. Germline assignment: CDR1 SGHDN and CDR2 FVKESK.

The V and J genes are TRBV27 and TRBJ2-5, with TRBD2 matching over 10 bases. Germline loops: CDR1 MNHEY, CDR2 SMNVEV (reference sequence). The CDR3 is made up of 13 amino acids. Trimming removed 9 bases from V and 4 bases from J; junction bases left unmatched: 5. CDR3: CARFSGRRETQYF. DNA for the CDR3: TGTGCCAGGTTTAGCGGGAGGCGAGAGACCCAGTACTTC.

The CDR3 DNA is TGTGCCAGCAGCCCGGGACTAGCGGGAGGTGGGGGACCTGAGCAGTTCTTC. Protein: CASSPGLAGGGGPEQFF. The rearrangement joins TRBV5-4 to TRBJ2-1, with 15 bases aligning to TRBD2. After removal of 4 bases from V and 9 bases from J, the junction contained 11 bases not matched to a gene. The CDR3 sequence is 17 residues long. CDR1 is SGHNT and CDR2 is YYREEE in the germline V gene (reference sequence).

The genes are TRBV19 and TRBJ1-2, with TRBD1 as a possible D gene (5 bases). V dropped 7 bases and J dropped 4 bases, with 13 bases sitting between them. The CDR3 covers 13 residues. CDR1 and CDR2 (germline): LNHDA, SQIVND (reference sequence). In DNA form, the CDR3 reads TGTGCCAGTAAGTCCAGGGAAACCTATGGCTACACCTTC. Protein: CASKSRETYGYTF. Variable domain in full (rest from reference TRBV19 and TRBJ1-2): DGGITQSPKYLFRKEGQNVTLSCEQNLNHDAMYWYRQDPGQGLRLIYYSQIVNDFQKGDIAEGYSVSREKKESFPLTVTSAQKNPTAFYLCASKSRETYGYTFGSGTRLTVV.

The chain carries TRBV19 and TRBJ1-1; no clear D gene. Germline V lookup: CDR1 LNHDA, CDR2 SQIVND (reference sequence). The CDR3 contains 13 residues. The V end lost 2 bases, the J end lost 10 bases, and 14 bases lay between the germline ends. CDR3 nucleotide sequence: TGTGCCAGTAGTATAAATGAGGACTCGAGAGCTTTCTTT. Protein product: CASSINEDSRAFF. Combining the CDR3 with reference TRBV19 and TRBJ1-1 gives the whole variable domain DGGITQSPKYLFRKEGQNVTLSCEQNLNHDAMYWYRQDPGQGLRLIYYSQIVNDFQKGDIAEGYSVSREKKESFPLTVTSAQKNPTAFYLCASSINEDSRAFFGQGTRLTVV.

This chain links TRBV7-2 with TRBJ1-3; D gene unclear. The CDR3 is 13 residues long. The V end lost 5 bases, the J end lost 4 bases, and 9 bases lay between the germline ends. Germline V gives CDR1 SGHTA, CDR2 FQGNSA. The CDR3 DNA is TGTGCCAGCAGCCCCTCCCCCGGAAACACCATATATTTT. The encoded protein is CASSPSPGNTIYF.